These 8 T cell receptor beta chains were all obtained from the same sample, sequenced in a study of blood T cell repertoires in COVID-19 (dated by TCRdb to 2018 to 2020). The library was made by the immunoSEQ multiplex PCR assay. Drawn from immuneACCESS, this table holds only the in-frame rearrangements with V and J called that TCRdb kept. Clones are partly lost; checked studies trace under half to an unresolved V gene and leave the rest unexplained. The table for this sample lists 100,000 to 140,000 clones; 70% to 90% of them were counted only once. The ten largest clones capture roughly 4.9% of the sample. Sequenced input: peripheral blood. The receptors derive from a man aged 40-50 years with active or convalescent COVID-19.

This chain connects TRBV28 to TRBJ1-2; 8 nucleotides match TRBD1. V shed 5 bases and J 2 bases; nucleotides not matched to a gene: 13. The CDR3 runs to 17 residues. CDR1 and CDR2 (germline): MDHEN, SYDVKM. CDR3 in DNA: TGTGCCAGCAGTCCCGGGACAGGCCCCACTCTCAACTATGGCTACACCTTC. This gives the protein CASSPGTGPTLNYGYTF.

This clone was counted a single time. The chain combines TRBV28 with TRBJ1-5, with 8 bases fitting TRBD1. The CDR3 runs 15 residues. V trimming: 8 bases; J trimming: 2 bases; junction bases outside the gene matches: 8. Germline values: CDR1 MDHEN, CDR2 SYDVKM. CDR3 coding DNA: TGTGCCAGCCACGGCGCAGGGGGCGGCAATCAGCCCCAGCATTTT. Amino acids: CASHGAGGGNQPQHF.

The chain is built from TRBV5-4 and TRBJ1-2; possibly TRBD1 for D (5 bases). Germline CDR1 is SGHNT and CDR2 is YYREEE (reference sequence). The length of the CDR3 is 14 residues. V was shortened by 4 bases and J by 1 base, with 11 bases between the two germline ends. The CDR3 DNA follows: TGTGCCAGCAGCGTGGACATGATTAACTATGGCTACACCTTC. It codes for CASSVDMINYGYTF.

The gene calls are TRBV18 and TRBJ1-1, with a tentative D call TRBD1 (6 bases). V was cut by 4 bases and J by 5 bases, with 14 bases left in between. The CDR3 length is 14 residues. The V gene's germline CDR1 is KGHSH and CDR2 LQKENI. Here the CDR3 DNA reads TGTGCCAGCTCACGGAACAGGGTTAAGACTGAAGCTTTCTTT. It codes for CASSRNRVKTEAFF.

This sequence joins TRBV28 and TRBJ2-7; TRBD1 matches 8 bases. Germline trimming cut 2 bases from V and 5 bases from J; bases unmatched to any gene: 5. The CDR3 loop spans 14 amino acids. Looked up from germline, CDR1 is MDHEN and CDR2 is SYDVKM. The CDR3 here is CASSLESGGDEQYF. CDR3 nucleotide sequence: TGTGCCAGCAGTTTAGAGTCAGGGGGCGACGAGCAGTACTTC.

DNA of the CDR3: TGTGCCAGTCAAGGCAGGGGGCTATATGGCTACACCTTC. Protein product: CASQGRGLYGYTF. The rearrangement joins TRBV2 to TRBJ1-2; 8 nucleotides line up with TRBD1. V shed 9 bases, J shed 5 bases, and the junction held 8 bases outside the gene matches. The CDR3 sequence is 13 residues long. Germline V gives CDR1 SNHLY, CDR2 FYNNEI. The variable domain in full, with the rest retrieved from reference TRBV2 and TRBJ1-2, is EPEVTQTPSHQVTQMGQEVILRCVPISNHLYFYWYRQILGQKVEFLVSFYNNEISEKSEIFDDQFSVERPDGSNFTLKIRSTKLEDSAMYFCASQGRGLYGYTFGSGTRLTVV.

This rearrangement joins TRBV21-1 to TRBJ2-7; no DNA check was done on the table's D call, TRBD1. TRBV21-1 represents a pseudogene. The length of the CDR3 is 11 residues. DNA of the CDR3: TGTGCCAGCAGCTCAGCCTACGAGCAGTACTTC. This gives the protein CASSSAYEQYF.

V usage is TRBV30 and J usage is TRBJ1-5, with TRBD1 as a possible D gene (5 bases). V was clipped by 2 bases and J by 1 base, with 12 bases between them. The CDR3 is made up of 15 amino acids. Per the germline V gene, CDR1 is GTSNPN and CDR2 is SVGIG (reference sequence). CDR3 loop: CAWSWGRGSNQPQHF. The CDR3 DNA reads as TGTGCCTGGAGTTGGGGCCGGGGGAGCAATCAGCCCCAGCATTTT.